The present TCR beta chain was sequenced within a study of CD8+ T cells in alopecia areata. Study as a whole: Treated patients took oral tofacitinib at 5 to 10 mg twice daily. General observations from the study: More clonal than normal scalp was lesional scalp, particularly alopecia totalis/universalis. Scalp sample sequencing also detects resident alphabeta T cells of normal skin.

Sequencing relied on a cDNA template that was reverse transcribed from extracted RNA. Produced via immunoSEQ multiplex PCR; TCRdb's table is partial and in-frame only. The table records more than 110,000 clones, 58% of them present only once. Regarding this clone: Antigen unknown.

Lesional scalp tissue (obtained by punch biopsy) and peripheral blood were collected from alopecia areata patients. This specimen consisted of CD4+ T cells sorted from blood, obtained at week 0. The clonotype originates from a human donor with alopecia areata.

CDR3 protein: CASSAPIPRQETQYF. In nucleotides, the CDR3 is TGTGCCAGCAGTGCTCCCATACCCCGCCAAGAGACCCAGTACTTC. This rearrangement joins TRBV2 to TRBJ2-5; D gene uncertain. The CDR3 consists of 15 residues. V was cut by 4 bases and J by 1 base, with 13 bases left in between. The germline gives CDR1 SNHLY, CDR2 FYNNEI.